The text below deals with one T cell receptor beta chain. Only in-frame clones appear in the TCRdb table, and some are missing; sequencing was by immunoSEQ multiplex PCR. The sample shows about 32,000 clones, around 90% of them seen only once. The data were obtained in a study of OX40 agonist ivuxolimab in advanced cancers. This TCR came from an adult with an advanced solid tumor such as melanoma, head and neck, liver or kidney cancer. The specimen comprised CD4+ or CD8+ T cells sorted from blood, sampled in a trial of the OX40 agonist ivuxolimab.

CDR3 amino acids: CASSLGSSGGTYNEQFF. In DNA, the CDR3 is TGTGCCAGCAGCTTAGGCAGTAGCGGGGGGACCTACAATGAGCAGTTCTTC. This chain connects TRBV11-2 to TRBJ2-1, with TRBD2 identical over 10 bases. Germline-derived CDR1 and CDR2 are SGHAT and FQNNGV. The CDR3 loop spans 17 amino acids. The V gene end was trimmed by 1 base and the J gene end by 2 bases; junction bases not matched to a gene: 5.